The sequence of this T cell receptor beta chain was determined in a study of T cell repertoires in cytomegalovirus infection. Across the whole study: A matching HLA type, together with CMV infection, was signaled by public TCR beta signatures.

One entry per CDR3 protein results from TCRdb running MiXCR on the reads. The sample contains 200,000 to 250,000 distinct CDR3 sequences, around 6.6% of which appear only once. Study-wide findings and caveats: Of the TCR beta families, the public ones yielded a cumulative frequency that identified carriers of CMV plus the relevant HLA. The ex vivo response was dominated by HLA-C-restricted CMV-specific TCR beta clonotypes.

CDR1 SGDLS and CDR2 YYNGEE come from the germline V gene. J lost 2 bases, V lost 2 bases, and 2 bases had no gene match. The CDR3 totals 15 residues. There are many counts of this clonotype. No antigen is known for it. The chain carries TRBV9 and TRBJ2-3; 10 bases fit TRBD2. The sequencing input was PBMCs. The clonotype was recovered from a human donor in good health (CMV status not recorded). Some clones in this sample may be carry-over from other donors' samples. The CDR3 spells CASSVSGGTTDTQYF. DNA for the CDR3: TGTGCCAGCAGCGTTAGCGGGGGGACCACAGATACGCAGTATTTT.